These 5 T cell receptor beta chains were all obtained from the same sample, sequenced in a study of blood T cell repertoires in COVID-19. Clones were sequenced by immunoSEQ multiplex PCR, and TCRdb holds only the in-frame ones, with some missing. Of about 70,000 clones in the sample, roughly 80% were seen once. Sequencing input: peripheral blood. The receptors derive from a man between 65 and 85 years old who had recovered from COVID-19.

The DNA of the CDR3 is TGTGCCAGCAGCTTAGATGGGACAGGGGCTGGAAACACCATATATTTT. Translation: CASSLDGTGAGNTIYF. This chain joins TRBV7-9 and TRBJ1-3; 10 nucleotides line up with TRBD1. There are 16 residues in the CDR3. With V trimmed by 1 base and J by 2 bases, 2 bases remained unmatched. The germline V gene has CDR1 SEHNR and CDR2 FQNEAQ (reference sequence).

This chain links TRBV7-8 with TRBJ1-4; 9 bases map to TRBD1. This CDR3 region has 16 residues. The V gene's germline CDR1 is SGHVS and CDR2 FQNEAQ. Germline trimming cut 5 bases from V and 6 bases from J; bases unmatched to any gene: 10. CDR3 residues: CASSPGPGQGDEKLFF. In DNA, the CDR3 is TGTGCCAGCAGCCCCGGGCCGGGACAGGGTGATGAAAAACTGTTTTTT. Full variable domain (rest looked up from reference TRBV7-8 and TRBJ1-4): GAGVSQSPRYKVAKRGQDVALRCDPISGHVSLFWYQQALGQGPEFLTYFQNEAQLDKSGLPSDRFFAERPEGSVSTLKIQRTQQEDSAVYLCASSPGPGQGDEKLFFGSGTQLSVL.

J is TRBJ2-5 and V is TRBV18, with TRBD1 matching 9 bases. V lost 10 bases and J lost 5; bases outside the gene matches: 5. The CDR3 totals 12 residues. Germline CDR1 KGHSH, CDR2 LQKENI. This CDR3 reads CATTGQGETQYF. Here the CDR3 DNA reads TGTGCCACTACGGGACAGGGTGAGACCCAGTACTTC.

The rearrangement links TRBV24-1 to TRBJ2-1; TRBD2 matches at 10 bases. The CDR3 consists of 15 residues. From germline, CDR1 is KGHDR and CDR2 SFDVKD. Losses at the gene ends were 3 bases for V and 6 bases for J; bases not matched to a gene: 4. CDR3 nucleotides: TGTGCCACCAGTGATAAGATAGCGGGAGGCAATGAGCAGTTCTTC. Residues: CATSDKIAGGNEQFF.

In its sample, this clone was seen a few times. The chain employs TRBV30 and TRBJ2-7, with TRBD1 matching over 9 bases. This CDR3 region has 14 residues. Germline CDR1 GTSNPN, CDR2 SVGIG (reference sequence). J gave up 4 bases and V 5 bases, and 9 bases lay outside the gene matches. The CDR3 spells CAWGRDRESYEQYF. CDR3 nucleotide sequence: TGTGCCTGGGGCCGGGACAGGGAGTCTTACGAGCAGTACTTC.